Described below is a single T cell receptor beta chain sequence and its context. Its matching antigen is unknown. Libraries were prepared by immunoSEQ multiplex PCR; TCRdb keeps only in-frame clonotypes and omits some of them. This table has about 29,000 clones, roughly 92% appearing once. Germline V gives CDR1 SNHLY, CDR2 FYNNEI. There are 16 residues in the CDR3. With V trimmed by 9 bases and J by 6 bases, 19 bases remained unmatched. The data derive from a study of T cell responses to AZD1222 COVID-19 vaccine. Study findings and constraints: With two AZD1222 doses given, Spike-specific TCR breadth and depth both rose. Repertoires were collected only later (after the peak T cell response had occurred). Most donors were white British and more were female, and clonal diversity was possibly underestimated. Spike was spanned by vaccine-associated CD4 TCRs, with dominance at 160-218 and 743-854.

The sequencing used peripheral blood, collected on day 0 of AZD1222 vaccination. This chain connects TRBV2 to TRBJ1-2, with 7 bases that match TRBD1. The source of this sequence is an adult in good health. CDR3: CARRAGTVGRVDGYTF. DNA of the CDR3: TGTGCCAGACGGGCCGGGACAGTGGGGAGGGTAGATGGCTACACCTTC.